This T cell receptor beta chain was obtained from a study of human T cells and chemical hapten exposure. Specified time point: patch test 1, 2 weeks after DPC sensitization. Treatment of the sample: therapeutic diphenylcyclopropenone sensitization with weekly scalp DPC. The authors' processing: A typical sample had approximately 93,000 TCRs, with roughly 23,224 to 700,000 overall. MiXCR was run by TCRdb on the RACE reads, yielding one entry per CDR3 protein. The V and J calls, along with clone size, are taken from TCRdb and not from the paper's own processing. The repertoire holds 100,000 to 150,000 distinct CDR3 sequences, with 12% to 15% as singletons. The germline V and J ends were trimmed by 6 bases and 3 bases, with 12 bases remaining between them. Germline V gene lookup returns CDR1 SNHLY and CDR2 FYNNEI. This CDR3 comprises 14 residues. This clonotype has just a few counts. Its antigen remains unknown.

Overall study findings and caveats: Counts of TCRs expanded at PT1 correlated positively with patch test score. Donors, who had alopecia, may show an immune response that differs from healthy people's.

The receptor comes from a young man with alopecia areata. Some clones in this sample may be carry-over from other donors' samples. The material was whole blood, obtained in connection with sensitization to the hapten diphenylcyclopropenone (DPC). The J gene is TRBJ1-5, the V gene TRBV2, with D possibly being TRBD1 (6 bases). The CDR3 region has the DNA TGTGCCAGCAGATTGGACAGCGCCAATCAGCCCCAGCATTTT. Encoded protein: CASRLDSANQPQHF.